This T cell receptor (beta chain) was recorded in a study of blood T cells in healthy people across ages. The V gene lost 6 bases and the J gene lost 5 bases, with 16 bases spanning the gap. Germline assignment: CDR1 DFQATT and CDR2 SNEGSKA (reference sequence). The CDR3 runs 13 residues. Next came a second PCR, run for about 7 to 12 cycles, which used a sample-barcoded 5' primer along with a J-beta primer mix. TCRdb reprocessed the 5' RACE reads with MiXCR, giving one entry per CDR3 protein. The data contain 850,000 to 1,000,000 distinct CDR3 sequences, approximately 50% of them seen just once; the ten biggest clones take up about a fifth.

The sequenced sample consisted of blood. This TCR was sampled from an older woman in good health. The chain is built from TRBV20-1 and TRBJ1-1; no firm D call. The CDR3 nucleotides are TGCAGTGCAGCTGGGATGATAGAGACTGAAGCTTTCTTT. It encodes CSAAGMIETEAFF.